These 13 T cell receptor beta chains were sequenced from one sample in a study of shared clonotypes between healthy human individuals. Clones were sequenced by immunoSEQ multiplex PCR, and TCRdb holds only the in-frame ones, with some missing. The table includes 450,000 to 500,000 clones, approximately 82% detected once. The sample was PBMCs. The receptors come from a woman aged 40 to 49 in good health. Some clones in this sample may be carry-over from other donors' samples.

The chain joins TRBV10-3 to TRBJ2-1, with TRBD2 matching 7 bases. V lost 4 bases and J lost 6; bases outside the gene matches: 0. Germline V lookup: CDR1 ENHRY, CDR2 SYGVKD. The CDR3 spans 12 residues. The CDR3 bases are TGTGCCATCAGTGGGACTAGCAATGAGCAGTTCTTC. Translating gives CAISGTSNEQFF.

Comment on this clone: A read error is possible here, since a much larger clone lies one base away. Other nucleotide sequences in the sample specify the same CDR3. The CDR3 DNA reads TGCAGCGTTCGGGGATTTACAGGGGATGAGCAGTACTTC. This codes for CSVRGFTGDEQYF. This rearrangement joins TRBV29-1 to TRBJ2-7; 7 positions agree with TRBD1. Germline trimming cut 5 bases from V and 7 bases from J; bases unmatched to any gene: 11. The CDR3 contains 13 residues. Germline V gene sequence: CDR1 SQVTM, CDR2 ANQGSEA.

The chain employs TRBV5-1 and TRBJ2-1, with D unresolved. V lost 4 bases and J 0 bases, leaving 11 bases between the germline ends. Germline CDR1 reads SGHRS; CDR2 reads YFSETQ. The CDR3 spans 15 residues. In DNA form, the CDR3 reads TGCGCCAGCAGCCGGGCCGCGAGCTCCTACAATGAGCAGTTCTTC. Translated: CASSRAASSYNEQFF.

The chain employs TRBV4-1 and TRBJ1-2; TRBD1 agrees at 10 bases. CDR3 length: 14 residues. Germline values: CDR1 MGHRA, CDR2 YSYEKL. With V trimmed by 1 base and J by 10 bases, 6 bases remained unmatched. CDR3: CASSQVSGTGDYTF. The CDR3 bases are TGCGCCAGCAGCCAAGTCTCCGGGACAGGGGACTACACCTTC.

This rearrangement joins TRBV28 to TRBJ2-5; possible D gene TRBD2, 5 bases. The DNA matches TRBJ2-7 better at its end, which makes the J call doubtful. Germline lookup yields CDR1 MDHEN and CDR2 SYDVKM. The CDR3 sequence is 14 residues long. The CDR3 bases are TGTGCCAGCAGCAGTAGGGAGAGCTCCTACGAGCAGTACTTC. This translates into CASSSRESSYEQYF.

The genes are TRBV7-6 and TRBJ2-5; the match to TRBD2 covers 10 bases. The length of the CDR3 is 17 residues. With V trimmed by 5 bases and J by 4 bases, 13 bases remained unmatched. CDR1 and CDR2 from the germline V gene are SGHVS and FNYEAQ. CDR3 sequence reads: CASSPGLARSASETQYF. The DNA for the CDR3 is TGTGCCAGCAGCCCGGGACTAGCGAGGAGCGCGTCAGAGACCCAGTACTTC.

The count of this clone is one. The J gene is TRBJ1-3, the V gene TRBV28; D not resolved. CDR3 length: 16 amino acids. CDR1 MDHEN and CDR2 SYDVKM come from the germline V gene. The V end lost 3 bases, the J end lost 0 bases, and 12 bases lay between the germline ends. CDR3 sequence reads: CASSFFGSRSGNTIYF. CDR3 bases: TGTGCCAGCAGTTTTTTCGGGTCCCGCTCTGGAAACACCATATATTTT. Full variable domain (outside the CDR3, taken from reference TRBV28 and TRBJ1-3): DVKVTQSSRYLVKRTGEKVFLECVQDMDHENMFWYRQDPGLGLRLIYFSYDVKMKEKGDIPEGYSVSREKKERFSLILESASTNQTSMYLCASSFFGSRSGNTIYFGEGSWLTVV.

The chain links TRBV18 to TRBJ1-1, with D perhaps matching TRBD1 (6 bases). The V gene's germline CDR1 is KGHSH and CDR2 LQKENI. The V end was cut by 3 bases, the J end by 5 bases, with 16 bases between. CDR3 size: 15 residues. DNA of the CDR3: TGTGCCAGCTCACCTAGTCTACAGGGCGAAACTGAAGCTTTCTTT. It specifies CASSPSLQGETEAFF.

Notes on this clone: Other nucleotide sequences in the sample specify the same CDR3. The rearrangement joins TRBV30 to TRBJ2-5, with D tentatively TRBD1 (6 bases). This CDR3 region has 16 residues. Trimming removed 3 bases at V and 0 bases at J, with 17 bases between. CDR1 is GTSNPN and CDR2 is SVGIG in the germline V gene (reference sequence). This CDR3 reads CAWSRGQTGYQETQYF. DNA of the CDR3: TGTGCCTGGAGCCGAGGACAGACCGGCTACCAAGAGACCCAGTACTTC.

V and J are TRBV5-1 and TRBJ2-1, with TRBD2 matching 12 bases. Germline CDR1 is SGHRS and CDR2 is YFSETQ. The V and J ends lost 4 bases and 0 bases, in that order; junction bases with no gene match: 2. The CDR3 sequence is 16 residues long. The CDR3 coding sequence is TGCGCCAGCAGCAGGACTAGCGGGAACTCCTACAATGAGCAGTTCTTC. Translation: CASSRTSGNSYNEQFF.

The CDR3 region has the DNA TGTGCCAGCAGCTTAGGAAGTAGCAACACCATATATTTT. This sequence encodes CASSLGSSNTIYF. This rearrangement joins TRBV7-9 to TRBJ1-3; D not certain. The germline gives CDR1 SEHNR, CDR2 FQNEAQ (reference sequence). The V and J ends lost 1 base and 7 bases respectively, with 8 bases between them. CDR3 length equals 13 residues.

This chain connects TRBV9 to TRBJ2-1; D is perhaps TRBD2 (5 bases). V gave up 0 bases and J gave up 9 bases, with 10 bases separating them. The germline CDR1 and CDR2 sequences are SGDLS and YYNGEE. The CDR3 spans 13 residues. CDR3 sequence (DNA): TGTGCCAGCAGCGTAGCGGGCGGAGGTGAGCAGTTCTTC. It codes for CASSVAGGGEQFF.

V usage is TRBV4-3 and J usage is TRBJ2-1, with D possibly called TRBD1 or TRBD2 (5 bases each). Germline V gives CDR1 LGHNA, CDR2 YSLEER. The CDR3 runs to 14 residues. V was cut by 0 bases and J by 8 bases, with 11 bases left in between. The CDR3 reads CASSQERGVDEQFF. DNA of the CDR3: TGCGCCAGCAGCCAAGAGCGAGGGGTCGATGAGCAGTTCTTC.